Listed here are 21 T cell receptor beta chains from one sample, sequenced in a study of T cell changes during pregnancy in multiple sclerosis (dated by TCRdb to about 2019). The library came from the immunoSEQ multiplex PCR assay. TCRdb re-hosts the immuneACCESS table, in-frame sequences only. Its copies lack some clones; in the studies checked, an unresolved V gene accounts for under half of them, and the cause for the rest is not known. Here the sample has about 66,000 clones; roughly nine tenths occur a single time. The ten largest clonotypes hold approximately 5% of the sample. The sequences come from CD8+ T cells from peripheral blood mononuclear cells, collected before pregnancy. These receptor sequences come from a female donor with multiple sclerosis, enrolled in a pregnancy study.

The rearrangement links TRBV6-1 to TRBJ1-5, with 8 nucleotides matching TRBD1. V shed 4 bases and J 3 bases; nucleotides not matched to a gene: 2. The CDR3 runs to 14 residues. Germline CDR1 MNHNS, CDR2 SASEGT. The CDR3 DNA follows: TGTGCCAGCAGTGTGACAGGGGCCAATCAGCCCCAGCATTTT. Amino acid sequence: CASSVTGANQPQHF.

The chain recombines TRBV15 with TRBJ2-3, with a weak D call TRBD2 (6 bases). Germline V CDR1 and CDR2: LNHNV, YYDKDF (reference sequence). The CDR3 has 16 amino acids. Trimming took 4 bases from V and 1 from J, leaving 15 bases between them. Here the CDR3 reads CATSNGLGGGTDTQYF. The CDR3 nucleotides are TGTGCCACCAGCAACGGACTGGGCGGGGGCACAGATACGCAGTATTTT.

The chain is built from TRBV2 and TRBJ1-2; TRBD1 agrees at 11 bases. This CDR3 spans 16 amino acids. From germline, CDR1 is SNHLY and CDR2 FYNNEI. The J segment lost 3 bases and the V segment lost 5 bases, leaving 8 bases of the junction unmatched. CDR3 DNA: TGTGCCAGCAGTCCCGGGACAGGGGGTTCCGACTATGGCTACACCTTC. Its protein is CASSPGTGGSDYGYTF.

CDR3 DNA sequence: TGCGCCAGCAGCGCGGGACAGGGCTCGAACGAGCAGTACTTC. This gives the protein CASSAGQGSNEQYF. J is TRBJ2-7 and V is TRBV5-1, with TRBD1 matching 9 bases. CDR3 size: 14 residues. CDR1 SGHRS and CDR2 YFSETQ come from the germline V gene. The V gene end was trimmed by 4 bases and the J gene end by 5 bases; junction bases not matched to a gene: 7.

The CDR3 loop reads CASSYGSPASDGYTF. For the CDR3, the DNA is TGTGCCAGCAGTTACGGGTCCCCGGCGAGCGATGGCTACACCTTC. This rearrangement joins TRBV6-5 to TRBJ1-2; D is undetermined. The CDR3 extends over 15 amino acids. CDR1 MNHEY and CDR2 SVGAGI come from the germline V gene. The V and J ends lost 2 bases and 6 bases respectively, with 16 bases between them.

V gene TRBV13 combines with J gene TRBJ1-1; D is possibly TRBD1 (6 bases). Trimming shortened V by 5 bases and J by 3 bases, and 19 bases separated the two germline ends. CDR1 and CDR2 from the germline V gene are PRHDT and FYEKMQ (reference sequence). This CDR3 spans 16 amino acids. CDR3 region: CASSLTQGQADTEAFF. The CDR3 DNA sequence: TGTGCCAGCAGCCTAACACAGGGCCAAGCTGACACTGAAGCTTTCTTT.

The V call is TRBV9, the J call TRBJ1-1, with TRBD1 matching over 7 bases. The CDR3 loop spans 15 amino acids. V was clipped by 3 bases and J by 5 bases; unmatched bases: 10. The germline V gene encodes CDR1 SGDLS and CDR2 YYNGEE. This CDR3 reads CASSAADRVGTEAFF. For the CDR3, the DNA is TGTGCCAGCAGCGCCGCAGACAGGGTTGGAACTGAAGCTTTCTTT. Variable domain in full (rest from reference TRBV9 and TRBJ1-1): DSGVTQTPKHLITATGQRVTLRCSPRSGDLSVYWYQQSLDQGLQFLIQYYNGEERAKGNILERFSAQQFPDLHSELNLSSLELGDSALYFCASSAADRVGTEAFFGQGTRLTVV.

The V call is TRBV19, the J call TRBJ1-6, with D uncertain. The CDR3 has 13 residues. V was pared by 3 bases and J by 7 bases, with 7 bases between. Germline assignment: CDR1 LNHDA and CDR2 SQIVND (reference sequence). DNA of the CDR3: TGTGCCAGTAGTATCGACGGGAATTCACCCCTCCACTTT. Residues: CASSIDGNSPLHF.

This clone was seen a single time. V gene TRBV7-8 combines with J gene TRBJ2-7; 9 nucleotides align to TRBD1. V trimming: 5 bases; J trimming: 2 bases; junction bases outside the gene matches: 4. Germline-derived CDR1 and CDR2 are SGHVS and FQNEAQ. The CDR3 contains 14 residues. The CDR3 reads CASSDRDRAYEQYF. The CDR3 coding sequence is TGTGCCAGCAGCGACCGGGACAGGGCCTACGAGCAGTACTTC.

The V gene is TRBV4-1, the J gene TRBJ2-7, with D possibly TRBD1 on 5 matching bases. CDR3 length: 14 amino acids. Between the trimmed V and J ends, which lost 1 base and 6 bases, there was a span of 13 bases. Germline loops: CDR1 MGHRA, CDR2 YSYEKL. The CDR3 spells CASSQVGAAGEQYF. CDR3 sequence (DNA): TGCGCCAGCAGCCAAGTTGGGGCGGCCGGCGAGCAGTACTTC.

V usage is TRBV14 and J usage is TRBJ1-2; the D is unclear. Germline values: CDR1 SGHDN, CDR2 FVKESK. The CDR3 runs to 13 residues. V lost 1 base, J lost 5 bases, and 8 bases lay in between. The CDR3 loop reads CASSQVREYGYTF. The CDR3 DNA reads as TGTGCCAGCAGCCAAGTTCGAGAATATGGCTACACCTTC.

The chain carries TRBV15 and TRBJ1-5; perhaps TRBD1 as D (6 bases). The V and J ends lost 3 bases and 6 bases respectively, with 12 bases between them. The CDR3 consists of 14 residues. From germline, CDR1 is LNHNV and CDR2 YYDKDF (reference sequence). The CDR3 protein is CATSRDAGAQPQHF. Written as DNA, the CDR3 is TGTGCCACCAGCAGGGATGCAGGGGCTCAGCCCCAGCATTTT.

The chain is built from TRBV7-8 and TRBJ2-1, with 9 positions matching TRBD1. Germline-derived CDR1 and CDR2 are SGHVS and FQNEAQ. The V segment lost 5 bases and the J segment 9 bases; nucleotides outside the gene matches: 11. This CDR3 contains 15 residues. CDR3 loop: CASSIGQGYSSEQFF. The DNA of the CDR3 is TGTGCCAGCAGCATTGGACAGGGGTACTCGTCTGAGCAGTTCTTC. The whole variable domain, remainder taken from reference TRBV7-8 and TRBJ2-1, is GAGVSQSPRYKVAKRGQDVALRCDPISGHVSLFWYQQALGQGPEFLTYFQNEAQLDKSGLPSDRFFAERPEGSVSTLKIQRTQQEDSAVYLCASSIGQGYSSEQFFGPGTRLTVL.

Of note for this clone: The sample has other DNA sequences that encode this CDR3 too. The V gene is TRBV11-2, the J gene TRBJ1-5; 10 nucleotides align to TRBD1. Germline CDR1 reads SGHAT; CDR2 reads FQNNGV. J lost 6 bases, V lost 1 base, and 0 bases had no gene match. CDR3 length: 14 residues. This chain's CDR3 is CASSLGQGAQPQHF. CDR3 coding DNA: TGTGCCAGCAGCTTAGGACAGGGGGCTCAGCCCCAGCATTTT.

This clone is a singleton in its sample. The gene calls are TRBV27 and TRBJ1-5; D is undetermined. The CDR3 has 13 residues. V shed 5 bases and J shed 7 bases, with 12 bases lying between them. Looked up from germline, CDR1 is MNHEY and CDR2 is SMNVEV (reference sequence). This chain's CDR3 is CASSSLGGQPQHF. CDR3 bases: TGTGCCAGCAGTAGCCTCGGAGGGCAGCCCCAGCATTTT.

This clone was seen only once. The J gene is TRBJ1-2, the V gene TRBV13; D unresolved. This CDR3 region has 14 residues. Trimming left V 0 bases short and J 8 bases short, with 13 bases between. Germline V gene data show CDR1 as PRHDT and CDR2 as FYEKMQ (reference sequence). In DNA, the CDR3 is TGTGCCAGCAGCTTAGGTGGTTCCCTAGAGGGCTACACCTTC. Protein sequence: CASSLGGSLEGYTF.

The chain is built from TRBV6-1 and TRBJ1-5; TRBD1 matches 7 bases. The V gene's germline CDR1 is MNHNS and CDR2 SASEGT. The J segment lost 5 bases and the V segment lost 2 bases, leaving 3 bases of the junction unmatched. The CDR3 extends over 14 amino acids. The CDR3: CASSEPRGDQPQHF. For the CDR3, the DNA is TGTGCCAGCAGTGAACCCAGGGGGGATCAGCCCCAGCATTTT.

The rearrangement uses TRBV20-1 and TRBJ2-5; 14 positions match TRBD2. This CDR3 is built from 11 residues. Germline values: CDR1 DFQATT, CDR2 SNEGSKA (reference sequence). CDR3 residues: CSGTSGGSQYF. CDR3 sequence (DNA): TGCAGCGGGACTAGCGGGGGTTCCCAGTACTTC.

A few counts support this clone. The rearrangement joins TRBV7-8 to TRBJ2-3; TRBD2 agrees at 8 bases. Germline-derived CDR1 and CDR2 are SGHVS and FQNEAQ. The CDR3 spans 20 residues. With V trimmed by 2 bases and J by 0 bases, 16 bases remained unmatched. The CDR3 DNA reads as TGTGCCAGCAGCTTACCGGCGGGGGGCCGCGGGGCTTCTAGCACAGATACGCAGTATTTT. It translates to CASSLPAGGRGASSTDTQYF.

This clone was seen a single time. This chain links TRBV7-8 with TRBJ2-7; 10 nucleotides agree with TRBD1. V dropped 7 bases and J dropped 6; count of bases not matched to a gene: 12. Germline V lookup: CDR1 SGHVS, CDR2 FQNEAQ. This CDR3 comprises 15 residues. In nucleotides, the CDR3 is TGTGCCAGCACCCCCCCGGGGACAGGGGTTGGCGAGCAGTACTTC. Translation gives CASTPPGTGVGEQYF.

J is TRBJ2-3 and V is TRBV19, with D possibly being TRBD2 (5 bases). Germline CDR1 and CDR2: LNHDA and SQIVND (reference sequence). The V end lost 4 bases, the J end lost 3 bases, and 11 bases lay between the germline ends. The CDR3 contains 14 residues. CDR3 coding DNA: TGTGCCAGTAGTACGATCGGGATAACAGATACGCAGTATTTT. This translates into CASSTIGITDTQYF.